A selection of T cell receptor beta chains follows, all from one sample in a study of T cell repertoires in cytomegalovirus infection. No antigen has been assigned to these receptors. TCRdb re-analysed the reads in MiXCR, keeping a single row per CDR3 protein. The data hold 30,000 to 40,000 distinct CDR3 sequences, with around half observed a single time. Sequenced material: CD8+ T cells from cultured PBMCs, taken from culture after CMV antigen stimulation. The receptors stem from a human donor in good health (CMV status not recorded). Some clones in this sample may be carry-over from other donors' samples. Each CDR3 is given with its conserved first and last residue. D genes are given only for firm matches. A row's size may be missing; if present it is once, few, many or a size class.

d_call,v_call,clone_size,j_call,cdr3_aa,cdr3_nt
TRBD2,TRBV28,.,TRBJ2-1,CASSLFQLAGIVNEQFF,TGTGCCAGCAGTTTGTTCCAACTAGCGGGAATCGTTAATGAGCAGTTCTTC
TRBD2,TRBV12-3/TRBV12-4,.,TRBJ2-5,CASSGGLAGDIETQYF,TGTGCCAGCAGTGGCGGCCTAGCGGGGGATATTGAGACCCAGTACTTC
.,TRBV9,many,TRBJ2-1,CASSARDGSYNEQFF,TGTGCCAGCAGCGCCCGGGACGGTTCCTACAATGAGCAGTTCTTC
.,TRBV7-2,.,TRBJ1-4,CASSLGREGAASEKLFF,TGTGCCAGCAGCTTAGGAAGGGAAGGGGCGGCGAGTGAAAAACTGTTTTTT
.,TRBV7-9,few,TRBJ2-7,CASSLAWQGIFSEQYF,TGTGCCAGCAGCTTAGCATGGCAGGGAATATTCTCCGAGCAGTACTTC
TRBD2,TRBV12-3/TRBV12-4,.,TRBJ2-1,CASSLPGLGGNEQFF,TGTGCCAGCAGTTTACCGGGACTAGGGGGGAATGAGCAGTTCTTC
.,TRBV7-8,once,TRBJ1-5,CASSLGQGQPQHF,TGTGCCAGCAGCTTAGGTCAAGGCCAGCCCCAGCATTTT
.,TRBV11-2,few,TRBJ2-7,CASSLADISRSYEQYF,TGTGCCAGCAGCTTAGCCGACATAAGTAGGTCCTACGAGCAGTACTTC
.,TRBV6-8,once,TRBJ2-1,CASGERHNEQFF,TGTGCCAGCGGCGAGCGGCACAATGAGCAGTTCTTC
.,TRBV6-6,.,TRBJ2-3,CASSQGGSTQYF,TGTGCCAGTTCCCAGGGGGGGAGTACGCAGTATTTT
TRBD1,TRBV7-6,.,TRBJ2-7,CASSRGQSSEQYF,TGTGCCAGCAGCCGGGGACAGTCTAGTGAGCAGTACTTC
.,TRBV12-3/TRBV12-4,.,TRBJ2-7,CASSLGPRERRSDYEQYF,TGTGCCAGCAGTTTAGGTCCCAGGGAAAGAAGGTCGGACTACGAGCAGTACTTC
TRBD1,TRBV7-9,.,TRBJ2-5,CASSYRDRGQETQYF,TGTGCCAGCAGCTACCGGGACAGGGGGCAAGAGACCCAGTACTTC
TRBD1,TRBV9,.,TRBJ2-1,CASSYSGTGMNEQFF,TGTGCCAGCAGCTATTCCGGGACAGGGATGAATGAGCAGTTCTTC
.,TRBV7-8,few,TRBJ2-7,CASSLGGTGFVSYEQYF,TGTGCCAGCAGCTTAGGCGGAACAGGGTTTGTTTCTTACGAGCAGTACTTC
.,TRBV28,.,TRBJ1-2,CASSLDSFYGYTF,TGTGCCAGCAGTTTAGACAGCTTCTATGGCTACACCTTC
TRBD2,TRBV4-1,.,TRBJ2-7,CASSQEMRGAYEQYF,TGTGCCAGCAGCCAAGAGATGCGGGGGGCTTATGAGCAGTACTTC
.,TRBV2,few,TRBJ1-3,CASSLGDLGNTIYF,TGTGCCAGCAGTTTAGGGGACCTGGGAAACACCATATATTTT
.,TRBV27,.,TRBJ2-6,CASSRPSGANVLTF,TGTGCCAGCAGTCGACCCTCTGGGGCCAACGTCCTGACTTTC
.,TRBV5-3,.,TRBJ1-4,CASSLEEKLFF,TGTGCCAGCAGCTTGGAAGAAAAACTGTTTTTT
TRBD1,TRBV9,.,TRBJ1-5,CASSAGTGFNQPQHF,TGTGCCAGCAGCGCCGGGACAGGGTTCAATCAGCCCCAGCATTTT
.,TRBV7-2,.,TRBJ1-6,CASSLGGAAAPLHF,TGTGCCAGCAGCTTAGGGGGGGCTGCGGCACCCCTCCACTTT
TRBD2,TRBV12-3/TRBV12-4,.,TRBJ2-3,CASSFFSGGRGDTQYF,TGTGCCAGCAGTTTTTTCAGCGGGGGGCGGGGAGATACGCAGTATTTT
TRBD1,TRBV12-3/TRBV12-4,.,TRBJ1-2,CASSPGGDGYTF,TGTGCCAGCAGCCCAGGGGGTGACGGCTACACCTTC
.,TRBV9,.,TRBJ2-4,CASSVTGTDKNIQYF,TGTGCCAGCAGCGTAACCGGGACTGATAAAAACATTCAGTACTTC
.,TRBV11-2,few,TRBJ2-2,CASELLQGNTGELFF,TGTGCCAGCGAACTACTTCAGGGGAACACCGGGGAGCTGTTTTTT
.,TRBV7-6,many,TRBJ1-1,CASSLGQGLGNTEAFF,TGTGCCAGCAGCTTAGGGCAGGGGTTGGGGAACACTGAAGCTTTCTTT
TRBD1,TRBV7-6,few,TRBJ1-2,CASSLPGQSHYGYTF,TGTGCCAGCAGCTTACCGGGACAGAGCCACTATGGCTACACCTTC
TRBD1,TRBV7-9,few,TRBJ1-1,CASSPKGQGFTEAFF,TGTGCCAGCAGCCCTAAGGGACAGGGATTTACTGAAGCTTTCTTT
TRBD1,TRBV7-9,.,TRBJ2-5,CASSRQGQETQYF,TGTGCCAGCAGCAGACAGGGCCAAGAGACCCAGTACTTC
TRBD1,TRBV7-6,.,TRBJ2-3,CASSLDSMYRGEGRDTQYF,TGTGCCAGCAGCTTAGATTCCATGTACAGGGGTGAAGGGCGAGATACGCAGTATTTT
TRBD2,TRBV28,.,TRBJ2-3,CASRKPTSGVLGDTQYF,TGTGCCAGCAGGAAACCAACTAGCGGGGTCTTGGGGGATACGCAGTATTTT
TRBD2,TRBV6-2/TRBV6-3,.,TRBJ2-7,CASSHPSGAKQYF,TGTGCCAGCAGCCACCCTAGCGGGGCTAAGCAGTACTTC
TRBD1,TRBV7-6,.,TRBJ1-1,CASTLGRGQTEAFF,TGTGCCAGCACCTTAGGCAGGGGGCAAACTGAAGCTTTCTTT
.,TRBV12-3/TRBV12-4,once,TRBJ1-4,CASRTTGAPEKLFF,TGTGCCAGCAGAACGACCGGGGCCCCAGAAAAACTGTTTTTT
.,TRBV7-9,.,TRBJ2-5,CASSSQGEETQYF,TGTGCCAGCAGCTCCCAGGGCGAAGAGACCCAGTACTTC
.,TRBV6-6,.,TRBJ2-3,CASSYSVGAPSTDTQYF,TGTGCCAGCAGTTACTCGGTAGGCGCCCCGAGCACAGATACGCAGTATTTT
TRBD1,TRBV28,.,TRBJ2-5,CASRIRDREAETQYF,TGTGCCAGCAGAATCCGGGACAGGGAGGCAGAGACCCAGTACTTC
.,TRBV11-2,.,TRBJ2-1,CASSLDRGQGLPYNEQFF,TGTGCCAGCAGCTTAGATCGGGGGCAGGGGCTACCCTACAATGAGCAGTTCTTC
.,TRBV11-2,.,TRBJ2-1,CASSLEAGPYNEQFF,TGTGCCAGCAGCTTAGAGGCCGGGCCCTACAATGAGCAGTTCTTC
TRBD2,TRBV7-8,.,TRBJ2-3,CASSLSGSGGAQYF,TGTGCCAGCAGCCTTAGCGGGAGTGGAGGGGCGCAGTATTTT
.,TRBV27,.,TRBJ1-6,CASSLSSSYNSPLHF,TGTGCCAGCAGTTTAAGTAGCTCCTATAATTCACCCCTCCACTTT
.,TRBV20-1,once,TRBJ1-1,CSARGLKPNTEAFF,TGCAGTGCTAGGGGGCTCAAACCCAACACTGAAGCTTTCTTT
TRBD2,TRBV7-2,.,TRBJ2-6,CASSHRLAGGDGANVLTF,TGTGCCAGCAGCCACAGACTAGCGGGAGGGGATGGGGCCAACGTCCTGACTTTC